Below, 18 T cell receptor beta chains from the same sample are listed, as sequenced in a study of CD8+CD57+ T cells in acquired aplastic anemia. Both TCR beta VDJ combination and CDR3 sequence profiling were carried out. Genomic DNA was the template for this profiling. TCRdb independently ran MiXCR on the reads; one entry per CDR3 protein. The sample shows 150,000 to 200,000 distinct CDR3 sequences, around 48% of them seen only once. All patients picked for sequencing had shown, by flow cytometry, an expansion of CD8+CD57+ cells. Sequenced: sorted CD4+, CD8+, or CD8+CD57+ T cells (not recorded which) from PBMCs. The receptors were sampled from a human donor with aplastic anemia.

The chain links TRBV24-1 to TRBJ2-1; 7 bases fit TRBD2. The germline gives CDR1 KGHDR, CDR2 SFDVKD. V lost 7 bases and J lost 7; bases outside the gene matches: 6. This CDR3 is built from 13 residues. The CDR3 nucleotides are TGTGCCACCAGGGGTCGGGAGGCAAATGAGCAGTTCTTC. Translation gives CATRGREANEQFF.

This clonotype was counted at least ten times. The CDR3 coding sequence is TGTGCCAGCAGCTTTCGAAGTACGCAGTATTTT. It encodes CASSFRSTQYF. The chain combines TRBV11-3 with TRBJ2-3, with D hard to call. V dropped 3 bases and J dropped 8 bases, with 6 bases sitting between them. This CDR3 comprises 11 residues. The germline V gene has CDR1 SGHNT and CDR2 YENEEA.

V gene TRBV15 combines with J gene TRBJ2-3; perhaps TRBD2 as D (6 bases). Trimming took off 1 base at V and 0 bases at J, with 14 bases between the two ends. This CDR3 region has 17 residues. CDR1 LNHNV and CDR2 YYDKDF come from the germline V gene (reference sequence). CDR3 sequence (DNA): TGTGCCACCAGCAGAGGAACAGGAGGGCTAAGCACAGATACGCAGTATTTT. Protein sequence: CATSRGTGGLSTDTQYF.

This clonotype appeared a few times. The rearrangement joins TRBV25-1 to TRBJ1-2; 9 nucleotides align to TRBD1. V was clipped by 6 bases and J by 9 bases; unmatched bases: 11. Looked up from germline, CDR1 is MGHDK and CDR2 is SYGVNS. The CDR3 runs to 14 residues. As DNA, the CDR3 is TGTGCCAGCAGGGGGACAGGGATGAGTGTTAGCTACACCTTC. This translates into CASRGTGMSVSYTF.

This chain joins TRBV19 and TRBJ1-1, with D possibly TRBD1 on 5 matching bases. Trimming stripped 3 bases from V and 1 base from J, with 9 bases between. Germline V CDR1 and CDR2: LNHDA, SQIVND (reference sequence). This CDR3 region has 14 residues. The CDR3 sequence is CASSIGHKNTEAFF. DNA for the CDR3: TGTGCCAGTAGTATTGGACACAAGAACACTGAAGCTTTCTTT.

The V call is TRBV9, the J call TRBJ2-3; 12 nucleotides align to TRBD1. This CDR3 contains 16 residues. V was pared by 6 bases and J by 1 base, with 6 bases of the junction left unmatched. CDR1 SGDLS and CDR2 YYNGEE come from the germline V gene. CDR3 DNA: TGTGCCAGCACTCCCGGGACAGGGGGCGGCACAGATACGCAGTATTTT. Its translation: CASTPGTGGGTDTQYF. The full variable domain, in which reference TRBV9 and TRBJ2-3 provide the parts outside the CDR3, is DSGVTQTPKHLITATGQRVTLRCSPRSGDLSVYWYQQSLDQGLQFLIQYYNGEERAKGNILERFSAQQFPDLHSELNLSSLELGDSALYFCASTPGTGGGTDTQYFGPGTRLTVL.

This clonotype showed up many times. The gene calls are TRBV7-2 and TRBJ2-7, with TRBD2 identical over 13 bases. Germline CDR1 reads SGHTA; CDR2 reads FQGNSA. This CDR3 has 14 residues. Losses at the gene ends were 5 bases for V and 10 bases for J; bases not matched to a gene: 8. The CDR3 loop reads CASSLFGLAGDQYF. The CDR3, as DNA: TGTGCCAGCAGCCTTTTTGGACTAGCGGGAGATCAGTACTTC.

This clonotype has a single count. The chain uses TRBV10-3 and TRBJ1-5; no clear D gene. The length of the CDR3 is 17 residues. Trimming shortened V by 3 bases and J by 0 bases, and 15 bases separated the two germline ends. Germline V lookup: CDR1 ENHRY, CDR2 SYGVKD. CDR3 region: CAISDWGLSGSNQPQHF. The CDR3 region has the DNA TGTGCCATCAGTGATTGGGGATTGTCGGGTAGCAATCAGCCCCAGCATTTT.

Worth noting for this clonotype: One end of the junction does not line up with germline, which may come from a read error. The V and J genes are TRBV24-1 and TRBJ1-2; 10 nucleotides agree with TRBD1. Germline V gene data show CDR1 as KGHDR and CDR2 as SFDVKD. The CDR3 loop spans 15 amino acids. CDR3 amino acids: CASSPDRGINYGYTF. The CDR3 bases are TGTGCCAGCAGTCCGGACAGGGGGATAAACTATGGCTACACCTTC.

As to this clonotype: A much bigger clone sits one base away, suggesting this may be a read error. V and J are TRBV5-1 and TRBJ1-2; D is perhaps TRBD1 (6 bases). CDR3 length equals 16 residues. The germline V gene has CDR1 SGHRS and CDR2 YFSETQ. V was pared by 1 base and J by 12 bases, with 25 bases between. The DNA of the CDR3 is TGCGCCAGCAGCTTGAGGGCAGGGGCCCGACACACCCATAACACCTTC. This sequence encodes CASSLRAGARHTHNTF.

This clonotype was detected a few times. This chain connects TRBV7-9 to TRBJ2-4; 7 bases match TRBD2. This CDR3 has 15 amino acids. Germline CDR1 and CDR2: SEHNR and FQNEAQ (reference sequence). V lost 5 bases and J lost 8; bases outside the gene matches: 12. CDR3 nucleotides: TGTGCCAGCAGCCCTAGGGAGGGTGACTCGGACATTCAGTACTTC. Encoded protein: CASSPREGDSDIQYF. Filled out from reference TRBV7-9 and TRBJ2-4, the complete variable domain reads DTGVSQNPRHKITKRGQNVTFRCDPISEHNRLYWYRQTLGQGPEFLTYFQNEAQLEKSRLLSDRFSAERPKGSFSTLEIQRTEQGDSAMYLCASSPREGDSDIQYFGAGTRLSVL.

This clonotype was observed many times. The chain is built from TRBV11-3 and TRBJ2-7; D may correspond to TRBD1 or TRBD2 (6 bases each). The germline V gene has CDR1 SGHNT and CDR2 YENEEA. Trimming cost V 5 bases and J 6 bases, with 17 bases left between them. The CDR3 has 14 amino acids. This chain's CDR3 is CASSPNGGLGEQYF. In nucleotides, the CDR3 is TGTGCCAGCAGCCCCAACGGGGGCCTCGGCGAGCAGTACTTC.

V is TRBV24-1 and J is TRBJ2-5; D might be TRBD1 or TRBD2, each matching 5 bases. Looked up from germline, CDR1 is KGHDR and CDR2 is SFDVKD. The V end was cut by 2 bases, the J end by 2 bases, with 14 bases between. This CDR3 spans 16 amino acids. CDR3 in DNA: TGTGCCACCAGTGATTCCCAGCCTGGGACGCAAGAGACCCAGTACTTC. Translation gives CATSDSQPGTQETQYF.

In DNA form, the CDR3 reads TGTGCCAGCAGTGAGGGAGGAAACACCGGGGAGCTGTTTTTT. Its protein is CASSEGGNTGELFF. The chain employs TRBV25-1 and TRBJ2-2, with a possible D match to TRBD2 (6 bases). The CDR3 has 14 residues. Per the germline V gene, CDR1 is MGHDK and CDR2 is SYGVNS. V was pared by 3 bases and J by 2 bases, with 7 bases between. The variable domain in full, with the rest retrieved from reference TRBV25-1 and TRBJ2-2, is EADIYQTPRYLVIGTGKKITLECSQTMGHDKMYWYQQDPGMELHLIHYSYGVNSTEKGDLSSESTVSRIRTEHFPLTLESARPSHTSQYLCASSEGGNTGELFFGEGSRLTVL.

Ten or more counts support this clonotype. The gene calls are TRBV6-5 and TRBJ1-1; 8 bases are shared with TRBD1. The V segment lost 4 bases and the J segment 5 bases; nucleotides outside the gene matches: 6. The CDR3 totals 14 residues. CDR1 and CDR2 from the germline V gene are MNHEY and SVGAGI. The CDR3 loop is CASSLGQGGTEAFF. Written as DNA, the CDR3 is TGTGCCAGCAGTTTAGGACAGGGAGGGACTGAAGCTTTCTTT.

This chain links TRBV10-3 with TRBJ2-5, with D possibly matching TRBD1 (5 bases). Trimming stripped 10 bases from V and 1 base from J, with 13 bases between. CDR3 size: 13 residues. Germline loops: CDR1 ENHRY, CDR2 SYGVKD. The CDR3 sequence: CASTRQSQETQYF. In nucleotides, the CDR3 is TGTGCCAGCACCCGACAGAGCCAAGAGACCCAGTACTTC.

CDR3 sequence: CATSRAGQAYEQYF. As DNA, the CDR3 is TGTGCCACCAGCAGAGCGGGACAGGCCTACGAGCAGTACTTC. The chain couples TRBV15 to TRBJ2-7; 8 positions agree with TRBD1. Trimming cost V 1 base and J 2 bases; bases outside gene matches: 1. Germline V gives CDR1 LNHNV, CDR2 YYDKDF (reference sequence). CDR3 length: 14 residues.

This clonotype was counted at least ten times. Here the CDR3 DNA reads TGCGCCAGCAGCTGGACAGGGGGTAGTACTGAAGCTTTCTTT. Amino acid sequence: CASSWTGGSTEAFF. This rearrangement joins TRBV5-1 to TRBJ1-1; 10 bases line up with TRBD1. V shed 3 bases, J shed 5 bases, and the junction held 4 bases outside the gene matches. The CDR3 runs 14 residues. CDR1 is SGHRS and CDR2 is YFSETQ in the germline V gene.